The clone carrying this T cell receptor beta chain was counted only a few times. Trimming removed 5 bases from V and 2 bases from J, with 10 bases in between. This CDR3 comprises 14 residues. Per the germline V gene, CDR1 is MNHEY and CDR2 is SVGAGI. These data are taken from a study of molecular identifiers for immune sequencing clone quantification. Previously reported methods and listed TCR primers produced the bulk TCR libraries. TCRdb redid the calling of the PCR reads with MiXCR, one entry per CDR3 protein. The table lists some 9,800 distinct CDR3 sequences, about a sixth of them singletons. Sequenced input: naive CD8+ T cells from blood, with Jurkat cell RNA spiked in. Subset meaning: FACS-sorted CD8+CD4-CCR7+CD45RA+ naive T cells. The clonotype originates from a human donor in good health. Some libraries in this study had Jurkat cell RNA spiked in. J is TRBJ2-1 and V is TRBV6-5; tentatively, D is TRBD2 (6 bases). CDR3 loop: CASSPTSPYNEQFF. CDR3 bases: TGTGCCAGCAGTCCCACTAGCCCCTACAATGAGCAGTTCTTC.